This is a list of T cell receptor beta chains from one sample in a study of technical replicates of blood from a few donors. The assay was immunoSEQ multiplex PCR, and TCRdb's table has in-frame clones only and misses some. The sample has 100,000 or so clones, approximately 96% seen once; the top ten hold 0.2% to 0.3%. Material: T cells isolated from PBMCs. The receptors shown here come from a human donor in good health. CDR3s include the opening cysteine and the closing phenylalanine or tryptophan. D genes are given only for firm matches. For some rows the clone size is stated as once, few or many, or as a class when expanded; others skip it.

j_call: TRBJ2-7; clone_size: -; v_call: TRBV27; d_call: TRBD2; cdr3_aa: CASMGLEQYF; cdr3_nt: TGTGCCAGCATGGGACTAGAGCAGTACTTC
j_call: TRBJ2-1; clone_size: -; v_call: TRBV2; d_call: TRBD2; cdr3_aa: CASRLAKSEQFF; cdr3_nt: TGTGCCAGCCGACTAGCCAAGAGTGAGCAGTTCTTC
j_call: TRBJ1-1; clone_size: -; v_call: TRBV6-1; d_call: -; cdr3_aa: CASTTSGYTEAFF; cdr3_nt: TGTGCCAGCACCACAAGCGGGTACACTGAAGCTTTCTTT
j_call: TRBJ1-1; clone_size: once; v_call: TRBV7-9; d_call: TRBD1; cdr3_aa: CASSLARGRGLRGNTEAFF; cdr3_nt: TGTGCCAGCAGCTTAGCGCGTGGCAGGGGGCTCCGTGGGAACACTGAAGCTTTCTTT
j_call: TRBJ1-2; clone_size: -; v_call: TRBV29-1; d_call: -; cdr3_aa: CSVEGRTRGGYTF; cdr3_nt: TGCAGCGTTGAAGGGCGGACGCGGGGTGGCTACACCTTC
j_call: TRBJ2-7; clone_size: once; v_call: TRBV5-1; d_call: TRBD1; cdr3_aa: CASSIHRGSVEQYF; cdr3_nt: TGCGCCAGCAGCATACACAGGGGGTCGGTCGAGCAGTACTTC
j_call: TRBJ2-7; clone_size: -; v_call: TRBV11-2; d_call: -; cdr3_aa: CASSLVAEHYEQYF; cdr3_nt: TGTGCCAGCAGCTTAGTGGCAGAACACTACGAGCAGTACTTC
j_call: TRBJ2-1; clone_size: -; v_call: TRBV4-1; d_call: -; cdr3_aa: CASSQDWGGVNEQFF; cdr3_nt: TGCGCCAGCAGCCAAGATTGGGGGGGCGTCAATGAGCAGTTCTTC
j_call: TRBJ1-1; clone_size: once; v_call: TRBV5-1; d_call: TRBD1; cdr3_aa: CASSDGGTAEPEAFF; cdr3_nt: TGCGCCAGCAGCGATGGTGGGACAGCCGAACCTGAAGCTTTCTTT
j_call: TRBJ2-1; clone_size: -; v_call: TRBV28; d_call: -; cdr3_aa: CASSFKPAEQFF; cdr3_nt: TGTGCCAGCAGTTTTAAGCCCGCTGAGCAGTTCTTC
j_call: TRBJ2-7; clone_size: -; v_call: TRBV2; d_call: -; cdr3_aa: CASSETVPGHYYEQYF; cdr3_nt: TGTGCCAGCAGTGAAACTGTACCGGGACACTACTACGAGCAGTACTTC
j_call: TRBJ2-1; clone_size: -; v_call: TRBV2; d_call: -; cdr3_aa: CASSGGQAIYNEQFF; cdr3_nt: TGTGCCAGCAGTGGGGGGCAGGCGATTTACAATGAGCAGTTCTTC
j_call: TRBJ1-5; clone_size: -; v_call: TRBV29-1; d_call: TRBD1; cdr3_aa: CSVALTGTGIQPQHF; cdr3_nt: TGCAGCGTTGCCCTAACCGGGACAGGGATTCAGCCCCAGCATTTT
j_call: TRBJ2-7; clone_size: -; v_call: TRBV28; d_call: -; cdr3_aa: CASSYEYGGYEQYF; cdr3_nt: TGTGCCAGCAGTTACGAGTATGGCGGCTACGAGCAGTACTTC
j_call: TRBJ2-1; clone_size: -; v_call: TRBV7-9; d_call: -; cdr3_aa: CASSLGSSYNEQFF; cdr3_nt: TGTGCCAGCAGCTTAGGGTCTAGTTACAATGAGCAGTTCTTC
j_call: TRBJ2-3; clone_size: -; v_call: TRBV28; d_call: TRBD2; cdr3_aa: CASSFALAGGPDTQYF; cdr3_nt: TGTGCCAGCAGTTTCGCGCTAGCGGGAGGGCCTGATACGCAGTATTTT
j_call: TRBJ1-4; clone_size: once; v_call: TRBV4-1; d_call: TRBD1; cdr3_aa: CASSHSPGQRNEKLFF; cdr3_nt: TGCGCCAGCAGCCACTCACCGGGACAGAGAAATGAAAAACTGTTTTTT
j_call: TRBJ1-6; clone_size: few; v_call: TRBV4-1; d_call: TRBD1; cdr3_aa: CASSQEGLRQGSPLHF; cdr3_nt: TGCGCCAGCAGCCAAGAAGGGTTGAGACAGGGATCACCCCTCCACTTT
j_call: TRBJ2-3; clone_size: -; v_call: TRBV9; d_call: TRBD2; cdr3_aa: CASSLSGGPPDTQYF; cdr3_nt: TGTGCCAGCAGCCTTAGCGGGGGCCCTCCAGATACGCAGTATTTT
j_call: TRBJ2-3; clone_size: -; v_call: TRBV18; d_call: TRBD2; cdr3_aa: CASSPGTSGSADTQYF; cdr3_nt: TGTGCCAGCTCACCCGGGACTAGCGGGAGTGCAGATACGCAGTATTTT
j_call: TRBJ2-1; clone_size: -; v_call: TRBV2; d_call: TRBD1; cdr3_aa: CASSGTDYNEQFF; cdr3_nt: TGTGCCAGCTCGGGGACAGACTACAATGAGCAGTTCTTC
j_call: TRBJ2-7; clone_size: -; v_call: TRBV19; d_call: TRBD2; cdr3_aa: CASSKTSASSYEQYF; cdr3_nt: TGTGCCAGTAGTAAGACTAGCGCGAGCTCCTACGAGCAGTACTTC
j_call: TRBJ2-7; clone_size: once; v_call: TRBV6-1; d_call: -; cdr3_aa: CASSEIGVVSYEQYF; cdr3_nt: TGTGCCAGCAGTGAAATAGGGGTCGTTTCCTACGAGCAGTACTTC
j_call: TRBJ1-5; clone_size: -; v_call: TRBV6-5; d_call: TRBD1; cdr3_aa: CASSYRTGGNQPQHF; cdr3_nt: TGTGCCAGCAGTTACCGGACAGGGGGCAATCAGCCCCAGCATTTT
j_call: TRBJ2-3; clone_size: -; v_call: TRBV5-1; d_call: TRBD1; cdr3_aa: CASSPSGGRDTQYF; cdr3_nt: TGCGCCAGCAGCCCCTCAGGGGGCCGGGATACGCAGTATTTT